The rows below give T cell receptor beta chains drawn from one sample of a study of radiotherapy plus CTLA-4 blockade in lung cancer. Some clones are missing from TCRdb's copy, which holds only in-frame ones; the method was immunoSEQ multiplex PCR. This table holds 80,000 to 100,000 clones, about 91% found once. Sequencing used peripheral blood, obtained from a patient treated with radiotherapy plus ipilimumab. These receptors were taken from a human donor with non-small cell lung cancer that progressed on radiotherapy plus ipilimumab. Each CDR3 is given with its conserved first and last residue. The D gene is left open where the match is weak. Clone size is given for some rows only: seen once, a few or many times, or a class if the clone is expanded.

CDR3 protein: CASSLGTSGDTQYF
CDR3 DNA: TGCGCCAGCAGCTTGGGGACTAGCGGAGATACGCAGTATTTT
V gene: TRBV5-1
CDR3 length: 14
J gene: TRBJ2-3
D gene: TRBD2
clone size: .

CDR3 protein: CASSPWGLAGDEQFF
CDR3 DNA: TGTGCCAGCAGCCCCTGGGGACTAGCGGGAGATGAGCAGTTCTTC
V gene: TRBV7-2
CDR3 length: 15
J gene: TRBJ2-1
D gene: TRBD2
clone size: .

CDR3 protein: CAISEGDSYEQYF
CDR3 DNA: TGTGCCATCAGTGAAGGGGACTCTTACGAGCAGTACTTC
V gene: TRBV10-3
CDR3 length: 13
J gene: TRBJ2-7
D gene: .
clone size: .

CDR3 protein: CASSRQSDTQYF
CDR3 DNA: TGTGCCAGCAGTCGACAGTCAGATACGCAGTATTTT
V gene: TRBV5-4
CDR3 length: 12
J gene: TRBJ2-3
D gene: .
clone size: .

CDR3 protein: CASRGQSNQPQHF
CDR3 DNA: TGTGCCAGCAGGGGACAGAGCAATCAGCCCCAGCATTTT
V gene: TRBV6-5
CDR3 length: 13
J gene: TRBJ1-5
D gene: TRBD1
clone size: .

CDR3 protein: CASSAVGQVRYEQYF
CDR3 DNA: TGTGCCAGCAGCGCAGTCGGACAGGTTCGCTACGAGCAGTACTTC
V gene: TRBV7-2
CDR3 length: 15
J gene: TRBJ2-7
D gene: TRBD1
clone size: .

CDR3 protein: CAWSIGGAGATQYF
CDR3 DNA: TGTGCCTGGAGCATAGGGGGGGCGGGGGCGACCCAGTACTTC
V gene: TRBV30
CDR3 length: 14
J gene: TRBJ2-5
D gene: .
clone size: .

CDR3 protein: CASSPEQGAHGYTF
CDR3 DNA: TGTGCCAGCTCACCGGAGCAGGGGGCCCATGGCTACACCTTC
V gene: TRBV18
CDR3 length: 14
J gene: TRBJ1-2
D gene: TRBD1
clone size: .

CDR3 protein: CASSVGTPNTGELFF
CDR3 DNA: TGTGCCAGCAGCGTGGGGACACCGAACACCGGGGAGCTGTTTTTT
V gene: TRBV9
CDR3 length: 15
J gene: TRBJ2-2
D gene: .
clone size: .

CDR3 protein: CASSQDLTHSALNEQFF
CDR3 DNA: TGTGCCAGCAGCCAAGACCTGACGCACTCGGCGTTAAATGAGCAGTTCTTC
V gene: TRBV4-2
CDR3 length: 17
J gene: TRBJ2-1
D gene: .
clone size: .

CDR3 protein: CASSSRVAGVNEKLFF
CDR3 DNA: TGTGCCAGCAGTTCTAGGGTGGCAGGAGTTAATGAAAAACTGTTTTTT
V gene: TRBV27
CDR3 length: 16
J gene: TRBJ1-4
D gene: .
clone size: .

CDR3 protein: CASSLGRGQGHGYTF
CDR3 DNA: TGTGCCAGCAGCTTAGGCAGGGGGCAAGGCCATGGCTACACCTTC
V gene: TRBV7-9
CDR3 length: 15
J gene: TRBJ1-2
D gene: TRBD1
clone size: .

CDR3 protein: CASRDRFVNQPQHF
CDR3 DNA: TGTGCCAGCAGAGACCGCTTCGTCAATCAGCCCCAGCATTTT
V gene: TRBV2
CDR3 length: 14
J gene: TRBJ1-5
D gene: .
clone size: .

CDR3 protein: CASIGQGASKNIQYF
CDR3 DNA: TGTGCCAGCATCGGACAGGGGGCTTCCAAAAACATTCAGTACTTC
V gene: TRBV6-6
CDR3 length: 15
J gene: TRBJ2-4
D gene: TRBD1
clone size: .

CDR3 protein: CASRSPGGFPYEQYF
CDR3 DNA: TGTGCCAGCAGGTCCCCAGGGGGGTTCCCCTACGAGCAGTACTTC
V gene: TRBV6-5
CDR3 length: 15
J gene: TRBJ2-7
D gene: .
clone size: .

CDR3 protein: CASSIRTSVDTQYF
CDR3 DNA: TGCGCCAGCAGCATCAGGACTAGCGTAGATACGCAGTATTTT
V gene: TRBV5-1
CDR3 length: 14
J gene: TRBJ2-3
D gene: TRBD2
clone size: .

CDR3 protein: CASSQDRGENYGYTF
CDR3 DNA: TGTGCCAGCAGCCAAGATCGAGGAGAGAACTATGGCTACACCTTC
V gene: TRBV14
CDR3 length: 15
J gene: TRBJ1-2
D gene: .
clone size: .

CDR3 protein: CSVESRGPGNTIYF
CDR3 DNA: TGCAGCGTTGAGTCAAGGGGACCTGGAAACACCATATATTTT
V gene: TRBV29-1
CDR3 length: 14
J gene: TRBJ1-3
D gene: .
clone size: .

CDR3 protein: CASSMYTGYGYTF
CDR3 DNA: TGTGCCAGCAGCATGTATACAGGCTATGGCTACACCTTC
V gene: TRBV7-8
CDR3 length: 13
J gene: TRBJ1-2
D gene: .
clone size: .

CDR3 protein: CASRVGQGASFGYTF
CDR3 DNA: TGTGCCAGCAGGGTAGGACAGGGGGCAAGTTTCGGCTACACCTTC
V gene: TRBV2
CDR3 length: 15
J gene: TRBJ1-2
D gene: TRBD1
clone size: .

CDR3 protein: CASSIRVGGREETQYF
CDR3 DNA: TGTGCCAGTAGTATCCGTGTCGGGGGGAGGGAAGAGACCCAGTACTTC
V gene: TRBV19
CDR3 length: 16
J gene: TRBJ2-5
D gene: TRBD2
clone size: .

CDR3 protein: CASSVGPLGETQYF
CDR3 DNA: TGTGCCAGCAGCGTAGGGCCCCTTGGGGAGACCCAGTACTTC
V gene: TRBV9
CDR3 length: 14
J gene: TRBJ2-5
D gene: .
clone size: .

CDR3 protein: CASSVGQGSTDTQYF
CDR3 DNA: TGTGCCAGCAGCGTGGGACAGGGGAGTACAGATACGCAGTATTTT
V gene: TRBV5-4
CDR3 length: 15
J gene: TRBJ2-3
D gene: TRBD1
clone size: .

CDR3 protein: CASKGLADNNEQFF
CDR3 DNA: TGTGCCAGCAAAGGGCTAGCGGATAACAATGAGCAGTTCTTC
V gene: TRBV2
CDR3 length: 14
J gene: TRBJ2-1
D gene: TRBD2
clone size: .

CDR3 protein: CAIFLEGGPSDTQYF
CDR3 DNA: TGTGCCATCTTCCTAGAGGGAGGGCCTTCAGATACGCAGTATTTT
V gene: TRBV2
CDR3 length: 15
J gene: TRBJ2-3
D gene: TRBD2
clone size: once

CDR3 protein: CASSPFLGELAGELFF
CDR3 DNA: TGTGCCAGCAGCCCCTTCCTAGGAGAGCTAGCCGGGGAGCTGTTTTTT
V gene: TRBV5-4
CDR3 length: 16
J gene: TRBJ2-2
D gene: .
clone size: .

CDR3 protein: CASSQVETANYGYTF
CDR3 DNA: TGCGCCAGCAGCCAAGTCGAGACAGCTAACTATGGCTACACCTTC
V gene: TRBV4-1
CDR3 length: 15
J gene: TRBJ1-2
D gene: .
clone size: .

CDR3 protein: CASSLRENYGYTF
CDR3 DNA: TGTGCCAGCAGCTTAAGAGAGAACTATGGCTACACCTTC
V gene: TRBV11-2
CDR3 length: 13
J gene: TRBJ1-2
D gene: .
clone size: once

CDR3 protein: CASSTRDPANYGYTF
CDR3 DNA: TGTGCCAGCAGTACTCGGGACCCCGCTAACTATGGCTACACCTTC
V gene: TRBV2
CDR3 length: 15
J gene: TRBJ1-2
D gene: .
clone size: .

CDR3 protein: CASSLRGMGTQYF
CDR3 DNA: TGTGCCAGCAGCTTGCGCGGAATGGGGACCCAGTACTTC
V gene: TRBV5-8
CDR3 length: 13
J gene: TRBJ2-5
D gene: .
clone size: few

CDR3 protein: CASSTLLSWGFF
CDR3 DNA: TGTGCCAGCAGCACCTTACTGAGCTGGGGGTTCTTC
V gene: TRBV28
CDR3 length: 12
J gene: TRBJ2-1
D gene: .
clone size: .

CDR3 protein: CASSDSISGELFF
CDR3 DNA: TGTGCCAGCAGTGACAGCATAAGCGGGGAGCTGTTTTTT
V gene: TRBV6-4
CDR3 length: 13
J gene: TRBJ2-2
D gene: .
clone size: few

CDR3 protein: CASSLGTPGQFF
CDR3 DNA: TGTGCCAGCAGCTTAGGAACTCCGGGGCAGTTCTTC
V gene: TRBV7-2
CDR3 length: 12
J gene: TRBJ2-1
D gene: .
clone size: .

CDR3 protein: CASSLLAGGSYEQYF
CDR3 DNA: TGCGCCAGCAGCTTGTTAGCGGGAGGGAGCTACGAGCAGTACTTC
V gene: TRBV5-1
CDR3 length: 15
J gene: TRBJ2-7
D gene: TRBD2
clone size: .

CDR3 protein: CASSFRDPSGNTIYF
CDR3 DNA: TGCGCCAGCAGCTTTAGGGATCCCTCTGGAAACACCATATATTTT
V gene: TRBV5-1
CDR3 length: 15
J gene: TRBJ1-3
D gene: .
clone size: once

CDR3 protein: CSADGSPERGEQFF
CDR3 DNA: TGCAGCGCTGACGGGAGCCCCGAACGTGGTGAGCAGTTCTTC
V gene: TRBV29-1
CDR3 length: 14
J gene: TRBJ2-1
D gene: .
clone size: once

CDR3 protein: CASSLGTGLNYGYTF
CDR3 DNA: TGTGCCAGCAGCTTAGGGACAGGGTTGAACTATGGCTACACCTTC
V gene: TRBV7-6
CDR3 length: 15
J gene: TRBJ1-2
D gene: TRBD1
clone size: .

CDR3 protein: CASSPGQRIGYGYTF
CDR3 DNA: TGTGCCAGCAGCCCCGGACAGAGAATAGGCTATGGCTACACCTTC
V gene: TRBV7-9
CDR3 length: 15
J gene: TRBJ1-2
D gene: .
clone size: .

CDR3 protein: CASSIGAKPPFWNEQFF
CDR3 DNA: TGTGCCAGTAGTATAGGGGCCAAACCGCCATTCTGGAATGAGCAGTTCTTC
V gene: TRBV19
CDR3 length: 17
J gene: TRBJ2-1
D gene: .
clone size: medium-sized

CDR3 protein: CASSLGGNNYGYTF
CDR3 DNA: TGTGCCAGCAGCTTGGGGGGGAATAACTATGGCTACACCTTC
V gene: TRBV5-5
CDR3 length: 14
J gene: TRBJ1-2
D gene: .
clone size: once

CDR3 protein: CASSLDGRSAETQYF
CDR3 DNA: TGCGCCAGCAGCTTGGACGGGAGGAGCGCGGAGACCCAGTACTTC
V gene: TRBV5-1
CDR3 length: 15
J gene: TRBJ2-5
D gene: TRBD2
clone size: .

CDR3 protein: CATSRDRETNEKLFF
CDR3 DNA: TGTGCCACATCCCGGGACAGGGAAACTAATGAAAAACTGTTTTTT
V gene: TRBV10-3
CDR3 length: 15
J gene: TRBJ1-4
D gene: TRBD1
clone size: .

CDR3 protein: CASSEKGTGMVYGYTF
CDR3 DNA: TGTGCCAGCAGTGAAAAGGGGACAGGGATGGTGTATGGCTACACCTTC
V gene: TRBV2
CDR3 length: 16
J gene: TRBJ1-2
D gene: TRBD1
clone size: .

CDR3 protein: CASTFYLRDPWEGRRTQYF
CDR3 DNA: TGTGCCAGCACCTTTTACCTTCGGGACCCATGGGAGGGCCGTCGTACGCAGTATTTT
V gene: TRBV7-8
CDR3 length: 19
J gene: TRBJ2-3
D gene: TRBD2
clone size: .

CDR3 protein: CASSIAGGLGEQYF
CDR3 DNA: TGTGCCAGTAGTATAGCAGGGGGCCTTGGTGAGCAGTACTTC
V gene: TRBV19
CDR3 length: 14
J gene: TRBJ2-7
D gene: TRBD1
clone size: .

CDR3 protein: CASSLDAQRQETQYF
CDR3 DNA: TGTGCCAGCAGCTTGGACGCACAACGCCAAGAGACCCAGTACTTC
V gene: TRBV5-4
CDR3 length: 15
J gene: TRBJ2-5
D gene: .
clone size: .

CDR3 protein: CASSLARNTEAFF
CDR3 DNA: TGCGCCAGCAGCTTGGCTAGGAACACTGAAGCTTTCTTT
V gene: TRBV5-1
CDR3 length: 13
J gene: TRBJ1-1
D gene: .
clone size: .

CDR3 protein: CASSGGARSEKLFF
CDR3 DNA: TGTGCCAGCAGCGGGGGGGCAAGGTCTGAAAAACTGTTTTTT
V gene: TRBV5-6
CDR3 length: 14
J gene: TRBJ1-4
D gene: .
clone size: few

CDR3 protein: CASSNLAGTSSHEEQYF
CDR3 DNA: TGTGCCAGCAGCAACCTCGCCGGGACTAGCAGTCATGAGGAGCAGTACTTC
V gene: TRBV7-9
CDR3 length: 17
J gene: TRBJ2-7
D gene: TRBD2
clone size: few

CDR3 protein: CASSRGLAGVGYEQYF
CDR3 DNA: TGTGCCAGCAGCAGGGGCCTAGCGGGGGTTGGCTACGAGCAGTACTTC
V gene: TRBV9
CDR3 length: 16
J gene: TRBJ2-7
D gene: TRBD2
clone size: .

CDR3 protein: CASSLDMGSGNTIYF
CDR3 DNA: TGTGCCAGCAGCTTAGATATGGGGTCTGGAAACACCATATATTTT
V gene: TRBV13
CDR3 length: 15
J gene: TRBJ1-3
D gene: .
clone size: .

CDR3 protein: CASSPLASLGTDTQYF
CDR3 DNA: TGTGCCAGCAGCCCTCTAGCGTCCTTAGGGACAGATACGCAGTATTTT
V gene: TRBV7-8
CDR3 length: 16
J gene: TRBJ2-3
D gene: .
clone size: .

CDR3 protein: CASSSPSGRGTDTQYF
CDR3 DNA: TGTGCCAGCAGTTCTCCTTCCGGAAGAGGAACAGATACGCAGTATTTT
V gene: TRBV6-5
CDR3 length: 16
J gene: TRBJ2-3
D gene: .
clone size: .